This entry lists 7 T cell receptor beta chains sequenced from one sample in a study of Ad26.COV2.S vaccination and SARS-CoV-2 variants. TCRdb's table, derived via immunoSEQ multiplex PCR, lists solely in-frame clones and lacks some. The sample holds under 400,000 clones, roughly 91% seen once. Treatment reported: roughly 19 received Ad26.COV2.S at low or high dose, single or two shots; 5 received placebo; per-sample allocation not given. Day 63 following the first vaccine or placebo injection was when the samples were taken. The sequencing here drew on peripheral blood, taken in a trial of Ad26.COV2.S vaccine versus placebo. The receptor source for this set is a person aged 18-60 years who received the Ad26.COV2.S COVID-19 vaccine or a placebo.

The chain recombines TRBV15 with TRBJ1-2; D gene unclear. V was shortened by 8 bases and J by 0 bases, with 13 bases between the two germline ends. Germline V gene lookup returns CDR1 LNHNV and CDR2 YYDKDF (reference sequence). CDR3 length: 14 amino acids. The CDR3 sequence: CATRRSGSNYGYTF. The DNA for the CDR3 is TGTGCCACCCGTCGTTCTGGATCTAACTATGGCTACACCTTC. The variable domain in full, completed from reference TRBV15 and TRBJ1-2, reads DAMVIQNPRYQVTQFGKPVTLSCSQTLNHNVMYWYQQKSSQAPKLLFHYYDKDFNNEADTPDNFQSRRPNTSFCFLDIRSPGLGDTAMYLCATRRSGSNYGYTFGSGTRLTVV.

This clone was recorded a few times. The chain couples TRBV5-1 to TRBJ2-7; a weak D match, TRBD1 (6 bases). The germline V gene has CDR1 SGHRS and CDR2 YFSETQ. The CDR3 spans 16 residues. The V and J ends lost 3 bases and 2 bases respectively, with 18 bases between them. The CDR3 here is CASSSPLRQGPYEQYF. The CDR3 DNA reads TGCGCCAGCAGCTCCCCTTTAAGGCAGGGGCCCTACGAGCAGTACTTC.

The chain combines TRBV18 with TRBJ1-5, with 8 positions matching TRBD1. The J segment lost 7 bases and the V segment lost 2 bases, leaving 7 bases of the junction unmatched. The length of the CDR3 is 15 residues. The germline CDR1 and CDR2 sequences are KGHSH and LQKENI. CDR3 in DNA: TGTGCCAGCTCACCAGGGACAGGAGGTGGGCAGCCCCAGCATTTT. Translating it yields CASSPGTGGGQPQHF.

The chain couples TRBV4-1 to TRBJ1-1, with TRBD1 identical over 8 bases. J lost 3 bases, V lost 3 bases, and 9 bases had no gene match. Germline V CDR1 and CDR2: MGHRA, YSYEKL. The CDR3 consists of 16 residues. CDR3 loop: CASSHLPGGGYTEAFF. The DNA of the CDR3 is TGCGCCAGCAGCCACCTACCAGGGGGCGGGTACACTGAAGCTTTCTTT.

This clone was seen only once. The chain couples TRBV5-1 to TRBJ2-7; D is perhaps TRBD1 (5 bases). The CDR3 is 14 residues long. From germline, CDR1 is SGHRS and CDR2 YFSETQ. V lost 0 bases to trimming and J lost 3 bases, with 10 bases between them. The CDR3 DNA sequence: TGCGCCAGCAGCTTGGTGGACACTCTCTACGAGCAGTACTTC. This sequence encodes CASSLVDTLYEQYF.

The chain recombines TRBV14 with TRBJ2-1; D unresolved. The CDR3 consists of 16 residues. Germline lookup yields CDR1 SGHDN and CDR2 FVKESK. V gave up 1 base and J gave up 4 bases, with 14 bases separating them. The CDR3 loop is CASSQVLSRFYNEQFF. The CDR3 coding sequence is TGTGCCAGCAGCCAAGTATTGTCACGGTTTTACAATGAGCAGTTCTTC.

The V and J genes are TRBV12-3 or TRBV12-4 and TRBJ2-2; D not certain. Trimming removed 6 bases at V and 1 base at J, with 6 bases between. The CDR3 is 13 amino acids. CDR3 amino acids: CASSPLNTGELFF. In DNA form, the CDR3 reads TGTGCCAGCAGCCCATTGAACACCGGGGAGCTGTTTTTT.